A single sample gave rise to the 20 T cell receptor beta chains below, sequenced in a study of healthy donors' naive CD4 and CD8 T cells. A linear amplification protocol produced the TCR libraries from 450 to 500 ng of total RNA. MiXCR, run by TCRdb on the reads, gives a single entry per CDR3 protein. The sample holds about 200,000 distinct CDR3 sequences, over 60% seen once. Sequenced sample: naive CD4+ and CD8+ T cells sorted from blood, pooled from several donors. Receptors were obtained from a pool of human donors in good health; the sample pools cells from several healthy donors.

The chain links TRBV30 to TRBJ2-5; D might be TRBD1 (6 bases). With 3 bases removed from V and 0 bases from J, the gap between germline ends came to 17 bases. The length of the CDR3 is 16 residues. CDR1 is GTSNPN, CDR2 SVGIG, per germline (reference sequence). CDR3 in amino acids: CAWSGGSRGYQETQYF. The CDR3 bases are TGTGCCTGGAGCGGCGGGTCTAGGGGGTACCAAGAGACCCAGTACTTC. Full variable domain (rest looked up from reference TRBV30 and TRBJ2-5): SQTIHQWPATLVQPVGSPLSLECTVEGTSNPNLYWYRQAAGRGLQLLFYSVGIGQISSEVPQNLSASRPQDRQFILSSKKLLLSDSGFYLCAWSGGSRGYQETQYFGPGTRLLVL.

The chain has TRBV4-3 and TRBJ2-1; weak D call: TRBD2 (6 bases). This CDR3 has 16 residues. V was pared by 0 bases and J by 6 bases, with 15 bases between. Germline lookup yields CDR1 LGHNA and CDR2 YSLEER. CDR3 DNA sequence: TGCGCCAGCAGCCAAGAGTGGGGACTGCCTGGCAATGAGCAGTTCTTC. Its translation: CASSQEWGLPGNEQFF.

Here the CDR3 DNA reads TGCGCCAGCAGCCCGGGGACAGGCGGTGATTCACCCCTCCACTTT. It specifies CASSPGTGGDSPLHF. The chain carries TRBV5-1 and TRBJ1-6; 8 positions match TRBD1. J was trimmed by 8 bases and V by 4 bases; bases with no gene match: 8. The germline V gene has CDR1 SGHRS and CDR2 YFSETQ. The CDR3 is 15 amino acids.

The chain is built from TRBV18 and TRBJ2-7; TRBD2 might be the D (6 bases). The germline V gene has CDR1 KGHSH and CDR2 LQKENI. This CDR3 has 14 residues. The V end lost 1 base, the J end lost 3 bases, and 10 bases lay between the germline ends. This chain's CDR3 is CASSPRRGLYEQYF. The CDR3 nucleotides read TGTGCCAGCTCACCACGGCGGGGCCTCTACGAGCAGTACTTC.

The chain employs TRBV2 and TRBJ1-5; D might be TRBD1 (5 bases). V dropped 2 bases and J dropped 4 bases, with 9 bases sitting between them. The CDR3 covers 14 residues. Germline V gene sequence: CDR1 SNHLY, CDR2 FYNNEI. The CDR3 coding sequence is TGTGCCAGCAGTGAATGGCAGGGAAATCAGCCCCAGCATTTT. This sequence encodes CASSEWQGNQPQHF. The entire variable domain, with the rest obtained from reference TRBV2 and TRBJ1-5, is as follows: EPEVTQTPSHQVTQMGQEVILRCVPISNHLYFYWYRQILGQKVEFLVSFYNNEISEKSEIFDDQFSVERPDGSNFTLKIRSTKLEDSAMYFCASSEWQGNQPQHFGDGTRLSIL.

The CDR3 reads CASSETSTSGFYEQYF. CDR3 in DNA: TGTGCCAGCAGCGAAACCTCGACTAGCGGATTTTACGAGCAGTACTTC. The chain combines TRBV5-5 with TRBJ2-7, with 9 bases lining up with TRBD2. This CDR3 region has 16 residues. The germline CDR1 and CDR2 sequences are SGHKS and YYEKEE (reference sequence). Trimming at V came to 4 bases and at J to 4 bases, leaving 12 bases not matched to a gene.

This chain connects TRBV5-1 to TRBJ2-7; D might be TRBD1 (6 bases). Trimming removed 4 bases at V and 0 bases at J, with 11 bases between. There are 14 residues in the CDR3. Germline V gene data show CDR1 as SGHRS and CDR2 as YFSETQ. For the CDR3, the DNA is TGCGCCAGCAGCACCCGGGACAACTCCTACGAGCAGTACTTC. Translating gives CASSTRDNSYEQYF.

J is TRBJ2-1 and V is TRBV19; D unclear. Between the trimmed V and J ends, which lost 7 bases and 0 bases, there was a span of 7 bases. CDR3 length: 13 amino acids. Per germline, CDR1 LNHDA and CDR2 SQIVND (reference sequence). CDR3 DNA sequence: TGTGCCAGTAAGAGGAGCTCCTACAATGAGCAGTTCTTC. This encodes CASKRSSYNEQFF.

V usage is TRBV18 and J usage is TRBJ2-7; no clear D. The CDR3 length is 15 residues. V shed 0 bases and J shed 4 bases, with 13 bases lying between them. Germline V gene lookup returns CDR1 KGHSH and CDR2 LQKENI. CDR3 DNA sequence: TGTGCCAGCTCACCACCGTTTTCCAGTCCTTACGAGCAGTACTTC. It specifies CASSPPFSSPYEQYF.

This clonotype has more than one count but fewer than ten. The chain couples TRBV4-3 to TRBJ2-3; 9 bases agree with TRBD2. Germline assignment: CDR1 LGHNA and CDR2 YSLEER. CDR3 length equals 14 residues. The J segment lost 5 bases and the V segment lost 3 bases, leaving 3 bases of the junction unmatched. CDR3 region: CASSHLLAGDTQYF. CDR3 bases: TGCGCCAGCAGCCACTTACTAGCGGGAGATACGCAGTATTTT.

In DNA, the CDR3 is TGTGCCAGCAGCTCGCCCGACGGGCTGAACACTGAAGCTTTCTTT. Translated: CASSSPDGLNTEAFF. The chain is built from TRBV7-2 and TRBJ1-1; unclear D gene. With 4 bases removed from V and 0 bases from J, the gap between germline ends came to 12 bases. The CDR3 is 15 amino acids. Germline V gives CDR1 SGHTA, CDR2 FQGNSA.

V usage is TRBV29-1 and J usage is TRBJ1-1, with D perhaps TRBD1 (5 bases). Germline-derived CDR1 and CDR2 are SQVTM and ANQGSEA. V was shortened by 7 bases and J by 0 bases, with 9 bases between the two germline ends. This CDR3 region has 12 residues. CDR3 amino acids: CSAQTVNTEAFF. Here the CDR3 DNA reads TGCAGCGCTCAGACAGTGAACACTGAAGCTTTCTTT.

On this clonotype itself: Sequence at one end of the junction differs from germline and may be a read error. The chain links TRBV29-1 to TRBJ2-7; weak D call: TRBD2 (6 bases). CDR1 and CDR2 (germline): SQVTM, ANQGSEA. This CDR3 has 13 residues. The DNA for the CDR3 is TGCAGCGTTAATCGGGGGTCGCGCGACGAACAGTACTTC. Its translation: CSVNRGSRDEQYF.

The chain employs TRBV18 and TRBJ1-3, with D hard to call. The CDR3 is 14 amino acids. V lost 3 bases, J lost 0 bases, and 6 bases lay in between. In germline, CDR1 is KGHSH, CDR2 LQKENI. CDR3 in DNA: TGTGCCAGCTCACCGGATCCCTCTGGAAACACCATATATTTT. It yields the protein CASSPDPSGNTIYF. The full variable domain, in which reference TRBV18 and TRBJ1-3 provide the parts outside the CDR3, is NAGVMQNPRHLVRRRGQEARLRCSPMKGHSHVYWYRQLPEEGLKFMVYLQKENIIDESGMPKERFSAEFPKEGPSILRIQQVVRGDSAAYFCASSPDPSGNTIYFGEGSWLTVV.

This clonotype has only a few counts. The gene calls are TRBV6-5 and TRBJ1-6; D ambiguous. Germline V lookup: CDR1 MNHEY, CDR2 SVGAGI. The CDR3 totals 13 residues. Trimming took off 10 bases at V and 9 bases at J, with 16 bases between the two ends. The CDR3: CATSEGRGSPLHF. CDR3 nucleotide sequence: TGTGCCACCTCGGAAGGTAGAGGTTCACCCCTCCACTTT.

This clonotype was found a few times. This chain connects TRBV29-1 to TRBJ2-7, with D hard to call. Germline V CDR1 and CDR2: SQVTM, ANQGSEA. The ends were cut back, 6 bases at V and 6 bases at J, with 15 bases in the middle. This CDR3 comprises 12 residues. CDR3: CSVWVEGREQYF. DNA of the CDR3: TGCAGCGTCTGGGTAGAAGGGCGCGAGCAGTACTTC.

The table lists this clonotype with a count of one. The CDR3 spells CASSFLAGTQETQYF. CDR3 nucleotide sequence: TGTGCCAGCAGCTTTCTAGCGGGTACCCAAGAGACCCAGTACTTC. J is TRBJ2-5 and V is TRBV5-5; TRBD2 aligns across 8 bases. CDR3 length: 15 residues. CDR1 is SGHKS and CDR2 is YYEKEE in the germline V gene (reference sequence). Trimming at V came to 2 bases and at J to 1 base, leaving 4 bases not matched to a gene. Complete variable domain (other parts from reference TRBV5-5 and TRBJ2-5): DAGVTQSPTHLIKTRGQQVTLRCSPISGHKSVSWYQQVLGQGPQFIFQYYEKEERGRGNFPDRFSARQFPNYSSELNVNALLLGDSALYLCASSFLAGTQETQYFGPGTRLLVL.

The chain joins TRBV30 to TRBJ2-1; tentative D call: TRBD2 (5 bases). The CDR3 has 15 residues. V was shortened by 1 base and J by 0 bases, with 10 bases between the two germline ends. CDR1 is GTSNPN and CDR2 is SVGIG in the germline V gene (reference sequence). The CDR3: CAWSGGPASYNEQFF. In nucleotides, the CDR3 is TGTGCCTGGAGTGGCGGGCCGGCCTCCTACAATGAGCAGTTCTTC.

This chain connects TRBV15 to TRBJ1-1; no definite D call. This CDR3 has 13 amino acids. Germline V CDR1 and CDR2: LNHNV, YYDKDF (reference sequence). V was cut by 0 bases and J by 5 bases, with 7 bases left in between. The CDR3 DNA follows: TGTGCCACCAGCAGAGAAGCCCCTACTGAAGCTTTCTTT. It encodes CATSREAPTEAFF.

J is TRBJ1-3 and V is TRBV6-6; D is ambiguous. Trimming removed 7 bases from V and 0 bases from J, with 13 bases in between. The germline V gene has CDR1 MNHNY and CDR2 SVGAGI (reference sequence). This CDR3 has 15 amino acids. As DNA, the CDR3 is TGTGCCAGCATTCGCGACCCCTCCTCTGGAAACACCATATATTTT. Its translation: CASIRDPSSGNTIYF.